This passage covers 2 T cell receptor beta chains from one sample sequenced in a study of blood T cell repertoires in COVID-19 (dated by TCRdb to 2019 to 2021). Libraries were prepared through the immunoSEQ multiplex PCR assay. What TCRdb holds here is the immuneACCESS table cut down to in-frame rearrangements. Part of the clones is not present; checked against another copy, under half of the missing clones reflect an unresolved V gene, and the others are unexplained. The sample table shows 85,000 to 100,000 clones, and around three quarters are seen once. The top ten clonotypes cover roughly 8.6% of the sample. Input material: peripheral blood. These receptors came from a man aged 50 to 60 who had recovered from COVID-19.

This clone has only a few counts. The CDR3 is CASSLDPRQTNTGELFF. In DNA, the CDR3 is TGTGCCAGCAGCTTAGATCCTCGACAGACAAACACCGGGGAGCTGTTTTTT. The chain joins TRBV7-2 to TRBJ2-2, with a possible D match to TRBD1 (5 bases). Trimming took off 1 base at V and 2 bases at J, with 14 bases between the two ends. Germline assignment: CDR1 SGHTA and CDR2 FQGNSA. CDR3 size: 17 residues. The complete variable domain, with remaining parts taken from reference TRBV7-2 and TRBJ2-2, reads GAGVSQSPSNKVTEKGKDVELRCDPISGHTALYWYRQSLGQGLEFLIYFQGNSAPDKSGLPSDRFSAERTGGSVSTLTIQRTQQEDSAVYLCASSLDPRQTNTGELFFGEGSRLTVL.

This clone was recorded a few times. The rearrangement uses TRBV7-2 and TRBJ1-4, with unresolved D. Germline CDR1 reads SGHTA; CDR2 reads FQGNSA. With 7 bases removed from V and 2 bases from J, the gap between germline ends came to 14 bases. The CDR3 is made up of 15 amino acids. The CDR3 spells CASKLTGSTNEKLFF. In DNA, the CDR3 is TGTGCCAGCAAACTTACCGGGTCGACTAATGAAAAACTGTTTTTT.